This TCR beta chain was recovered during a study of cytomegalovirus exposure and HLA in healthy donors. Study findings and constraints: Analyzed later, association rates of TCRs varied across HLA loci, with DRB1 most and HLA-C fewest. Data from an earlier analysis indicated that most TCR beta V segments were productive either about 87% or about 30% of the time. Researchers counted around 170 TCR beta chains as cytomegalovirus-associated. Later on, an analysis found that several of the most significant clusters appeared to be linked to common viral pathogens, which included parvovirus B19.

60 Vbeta and 13 Jbeta primers were used in PCR. Generated by immunoSEQ multiplex PCR, the TCRdb table keeps only in-frame clones and is missing some. The table records approximately 160,000 clones, 70% to 80% of them present only once. Germline V CDR1 and CDR2: LNHDA, SQIVND (reference sequence). The CDR3 is 13 residues long. Trimming removed 3 bases at V and 5 bases at J, with 8 bases between. As regards this clone: Its antigen is not known.

The TCR sequence derives from a female donor in good health and CMV-seronegative. Sequencing was performed on PBMCs. This chain uses TRBV19 with TRBJ1-5; D possibly corresponds to TRBD1 (5 bases). The CDR3 coding sequence is TGTGCCAGTAGTATGACAGAATATCAGCCCCAGCATTTT. Protein sequence: CASSMTEYQPQHF.